The entry below describes one T cell receptor (beta chain). In the study's own analysis: Scientists estimated how many nucleated cells there were by amplifying reference gene primers. Sequencing was performed with immunoSEQ multiplex PCR; in TCRdb, only in-frame clones are kept and a portion is missing. V and J calls plus clone size are reproduced from that table; the DNA served to infer D and trimming. Of some 250,000 clones in the sample, around 86% were seen once. The sample comes from a study of blood T cell repertoires in COVID-19. On the study more broadly: The samples span acute and convalescent COVID-19 from the United States, Italy and Spain. Sample material is recorded as cDNA or gDNA derived from T cells, B-cell-depleted T cells, or PBMCs.

The CDR3 is made up of 15 amino acids. The V gene's germline CDR1 is MNHEY and CDR2 SMNVEV (reference sequence). Losses at the gene ends were 6 bases for V and 0 bases for J; bases not matched to a gene: 6. The sequence was obtained from a man aged 80 or over with acute or convalescent COVID-19. The chain employs TRBV27 and TRBJ2-3, with 7 bases lining up with TRBD2. Sequences were obtained from peripheral blood. For the CDR3, the DNA is TGTGCCAGCAGGGGAGCGGGGTATAGCACAGATACGCAGTATTTT. Protein: CASRGAGYSTDTQYF.